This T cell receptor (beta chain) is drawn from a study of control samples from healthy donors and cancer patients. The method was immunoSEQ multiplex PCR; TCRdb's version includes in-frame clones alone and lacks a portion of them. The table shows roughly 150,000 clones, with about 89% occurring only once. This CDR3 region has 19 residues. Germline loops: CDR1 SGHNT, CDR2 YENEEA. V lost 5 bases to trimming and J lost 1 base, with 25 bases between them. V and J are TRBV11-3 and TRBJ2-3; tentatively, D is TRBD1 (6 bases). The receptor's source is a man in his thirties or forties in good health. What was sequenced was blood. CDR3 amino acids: CASSPGHGTRTVGTDTQYF. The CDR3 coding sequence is TGTGCCAGCAGCCCGGGACATGGGACGAGGACGGTTGGCACAGATACGCAGTATTTT.